The table lists the clone carrying this TCR beta chain with a few counts. Its specificity is unknown. These data originate in a study of T cell responses to AZD1222 COVID-19 vaccine. Findings of the study overall: It was only after the peak T cell response that any repertoires were sampled. Within unmutated variant regions lay the reported targets of nearly half of spike-specific TCRs.

V shed 8 bases and J shed 4 bases, with 8 bases lying between them. The germline V gene encodes CDR1 SGHTA and CDR2 FQGNSA. This CDR3 has 11 amino acids. Sequencing used immunoSEQ multiplex PCR; TCRdb keeps in-frame clones, though not all of them. The sample contains under 150,000 clones, 88% of which appear only once. The source material was peripheral blood, sampled on day 0 of AZD1222 vaccination. The rearrangement joins TRBV7-2 to TRBJ1-2; D unresolved. This TCR derives from an adult in good health. The CDR3 protein is CASRRAYGYTF. CDR3 nucleotides: TGTGCCAGCCGGAGGGCCTATGGCTACACCTTC.